This entry is about one T cell receptor beta chain. Per the germline V gene, CDR1 is MNHEY and CDR2 is SVGEGT. The CDR3 contains 13 residues. V was clipped by 7 bases and J by 4 bases, with 13 bases between them. The sample is drawn from a study of blood T cell repertoires in COVID-19. Repertoires were generated with immunoSEQ multiplex PCR, while TCRdb's copy carries only in-frame clones and drops some. The sample lists over 80,000 clones; approximately 79% were seen once. The rearrangement uses TRBV6-2 or TRBV6-3 and TRBJ2-5, with D possibly TRBD1 on 6 matching bases. Sequences were obtained from peripheral blood. The receptor's source is a man between 65 and 79 years old with COVID-19, enrolled during active disease. The CDR3 coding sequence is TGTGCCAGCAACCCTACAGGGAGAGAGACCCAGTACTTC. Translated: CASNPTGRETQYF.